Listed below are T cell receptor beta chains from one sample, sequenced in a study of human T cells and chemical hapten exposure. One entry per CDR3 protein results from TCRdb running MiXCR on the RACE reads. Of about 84,000 distinct CDR3 sequences detected, roughly a tenth appear once; the ten largest clones hold around 3.6%. The sequences come from whole blood, collected in connection with sensitization to the hapten diphenylcyclopropenone (DPC). These receptors were collected from a woman in her forties or fifties with alopecia areata. Some clones in this sample may be carry-over from other donors' samples. Both conserved end residues are part of each CDR3. Each record gives: CDR3 DNA, CDR3 protein, J gene, clone size, D gene, V gene. The D gene is left open where the match is weak. Size values are once, few and many counts, or a class for expanded clones, and some rows have none.

TGCGCCAGCAGCTACAGTCTCGTGGGCGATACGCAGTATTTT,CASSYSLVGDTQYF,TRBJ2-3,many,.,TRBV4-3
TGCAGCGTTCAGCAGGCGGGAGGCGGCACAGATACGCAGTATTTT,CSVQQAGGGTDTQYF,TRBJ2-3,many,TRBD2,TRBV29-1
TGTGCCAGCGGGACAGTACGCTACAATGAGCAGTTCTTC,CASGTVRYNEQFF,TRBJ2-1,.,TRBD1,TRBV2
TGTGCCAGCAGTGACCCCCGGGGAATCTACAATGAGCAGTTCTTC,CASSDPRGIYNEQFF,TRBJ2-1,few,.,TRBV6-1
TGTGCCAGCGGCGAGGAGGTCGCGGGAGTGCCCTACGAGCAGTACTTC,CASGEEVAGVPYEQYF,TRBJ2-7,few,TRBD2,TRBV7-9
TGTGCCAGCAGCTATGGTTCTGGAAACACTATATATTTT,CASSYGSGNTIYF,TRBJ1-3,once,.,TRBV7-6
TGCAGTGCTAGCGGGGGGGAGATCTACAATGAGCAGTTCTTC,CSASGGEIYNEQFF,TRBJ2-1,.,TRBD2,TRBV20-1
TGTGCCAGCAGTTGGACTAGCGGGAGTTCCTACGAGCAGTACTTC,CASSWTSGSSYEQYF,TRBJ2-7,many,TRBD2,TRBV28
TGCGCCAGCAGCTTGGTCGACAGGGCCAAAAACATTCAGTACTTC,CASSLVDRAKNIQYF,TRBJ2-4,many,.,TRBV5-1
TGTGCCAGCAGCTTAGCGCATGGGAAAGAGACCCAGTACTTC,CASSLAHGKETQYF,TRBJ2-5,many,.,TRBV7-2
TGTGCCATCAGACAGGGGCCAGCAACTAATGAAAAACTGTTTTTT,CAIRQGPATNEKLFF,TRBJ1-4,many,TRBD1,TRBV10-3
TGTGCCAGCAGTGAAACGGACACAACTAATGAAAAACTGTTTTTT,CASSETDTTNEKLFF,TRBJ1-4,many,.,TRBV6-1
TGTGCCACCAGGGGGACAGGCGGCGTAGAGACCCAGTACTTC,CATRGTGGVETQYF,TRBJ2-5,many,TRBD1,TRBV24-1
TGTGCCACCAGCGGGGCAACCGGGACTAGCCGTAATGAGCAGTTCTTC,CATSGATGTSRNEQFF,TRBJ2-1,few,TRBD2,TRBV24-1
TGTGCCAGCAGCGGAGCGGACGGCATGAACACTGAAGCTTTCTTT,CASSGADGMNTEAFF,TRBJ1-1,.,.,TRBV9
TGCAGTGCTACTAACCGGGCCGGGTACGAGCAGTACTTC,CSATNRAGYEQYF,TRBJ2-7,few,.,TRBV20-1
TGTGCCAGTATGGGGACGGTATACAATGAGCAGTTCTTC,CASMGTVYNEQFF,TRBJ2-1,.,.,TRBV6-1
TGTGCCAGCAGTCAGACAGGGGGACAGCCCCAGCATTTT,CASSQTGGQPQHF,TRBJ1-5,few,TRBD1,TRBV3-1
TGTGCCAGCAGCCCCCGGGACAGGGTAATGGGAGTCTCCTACGAGCAGTACTTC,CASSPRDRVMGVSYEQYF,TRBJ2-7,few,TRBD1,TRBV11-1
TGTGCCAGCAGTTACTCCGGGGGACTAGCGGGATCAGGGGAGCAGTACTTC,CASSYSGGLAGSGEQYF,TRBJ2-7,few,TRBD2,TRBV6-2/TRBV6-3
TGTGCCAGCGGCTTAGAGGGGGATACGCAGTATTTT,CASGLEGDTQYF,TRBJ2-3,.,.,TRBV11-3
TGTGCCAGCTCACCATACTCCCAAGAGACCCAGTACTTC,CASSPYSQETQYF,TRBJ2-5,many,.,TRBV18
TGTGCCAGCAGCTCTGGACTAAATCAGCCCCAGCATTTT,CASSSGLNQPQHF,TRBJ1-5,few,.,TRBV12-3/TRBV12-4
TGCGCCAGCAGTGAGTCAAAGCGTCCCTACAATGAGCAGTTCTTC,CASSESKRPYNEQFF,TRBJ2-1,.,.,TRBV10-2
TGTGCCAGCAGCACGGGGGGTTTCCAGCCCCAGCATTTT,CASSTGGFQPQHF,TRBJ1-5,many,.,TRBV6-5